This record looks at one T cell receptor beta chain sequence and its context. Its target is unknown. The sample belongs to a study of cytomegalovirus exposure and HLA in healthy donors. CDR3 length: 14 residues. Trimming removed 2 bases from V and 5 bases from J; junction bases left unmatched: 4. Germline CDR1 and CDR2: MNHEY and SMNVEV (reference sequence). The PCR employed 60 Vbeta primers together with 13 Jbeta primers. TCRdb keeps only in-frame clones here, not all; method: immunoSEQ multiplex PCR. In the table there are fewer than 250,000 clones, approximately 82% of which are singletons. Overall study results and limits: Judged likely to be a sequencing artifact was a cluster of highly shared sequence variants.

V usage is TRBV27 and J usage is TRBJ2-3; 7 nucleotides match TRBD2. Sample: PBMCs. The sequence came from a man between 18 and 35 years old in good health and CMV-seronegative. The CDR3 sequence is CASSLRTRKDTQYF. The CDR3 coding sequence is TGTGCCAGCAGTTTAAGGACTAGAAAAGATACGCAGTATTTT.